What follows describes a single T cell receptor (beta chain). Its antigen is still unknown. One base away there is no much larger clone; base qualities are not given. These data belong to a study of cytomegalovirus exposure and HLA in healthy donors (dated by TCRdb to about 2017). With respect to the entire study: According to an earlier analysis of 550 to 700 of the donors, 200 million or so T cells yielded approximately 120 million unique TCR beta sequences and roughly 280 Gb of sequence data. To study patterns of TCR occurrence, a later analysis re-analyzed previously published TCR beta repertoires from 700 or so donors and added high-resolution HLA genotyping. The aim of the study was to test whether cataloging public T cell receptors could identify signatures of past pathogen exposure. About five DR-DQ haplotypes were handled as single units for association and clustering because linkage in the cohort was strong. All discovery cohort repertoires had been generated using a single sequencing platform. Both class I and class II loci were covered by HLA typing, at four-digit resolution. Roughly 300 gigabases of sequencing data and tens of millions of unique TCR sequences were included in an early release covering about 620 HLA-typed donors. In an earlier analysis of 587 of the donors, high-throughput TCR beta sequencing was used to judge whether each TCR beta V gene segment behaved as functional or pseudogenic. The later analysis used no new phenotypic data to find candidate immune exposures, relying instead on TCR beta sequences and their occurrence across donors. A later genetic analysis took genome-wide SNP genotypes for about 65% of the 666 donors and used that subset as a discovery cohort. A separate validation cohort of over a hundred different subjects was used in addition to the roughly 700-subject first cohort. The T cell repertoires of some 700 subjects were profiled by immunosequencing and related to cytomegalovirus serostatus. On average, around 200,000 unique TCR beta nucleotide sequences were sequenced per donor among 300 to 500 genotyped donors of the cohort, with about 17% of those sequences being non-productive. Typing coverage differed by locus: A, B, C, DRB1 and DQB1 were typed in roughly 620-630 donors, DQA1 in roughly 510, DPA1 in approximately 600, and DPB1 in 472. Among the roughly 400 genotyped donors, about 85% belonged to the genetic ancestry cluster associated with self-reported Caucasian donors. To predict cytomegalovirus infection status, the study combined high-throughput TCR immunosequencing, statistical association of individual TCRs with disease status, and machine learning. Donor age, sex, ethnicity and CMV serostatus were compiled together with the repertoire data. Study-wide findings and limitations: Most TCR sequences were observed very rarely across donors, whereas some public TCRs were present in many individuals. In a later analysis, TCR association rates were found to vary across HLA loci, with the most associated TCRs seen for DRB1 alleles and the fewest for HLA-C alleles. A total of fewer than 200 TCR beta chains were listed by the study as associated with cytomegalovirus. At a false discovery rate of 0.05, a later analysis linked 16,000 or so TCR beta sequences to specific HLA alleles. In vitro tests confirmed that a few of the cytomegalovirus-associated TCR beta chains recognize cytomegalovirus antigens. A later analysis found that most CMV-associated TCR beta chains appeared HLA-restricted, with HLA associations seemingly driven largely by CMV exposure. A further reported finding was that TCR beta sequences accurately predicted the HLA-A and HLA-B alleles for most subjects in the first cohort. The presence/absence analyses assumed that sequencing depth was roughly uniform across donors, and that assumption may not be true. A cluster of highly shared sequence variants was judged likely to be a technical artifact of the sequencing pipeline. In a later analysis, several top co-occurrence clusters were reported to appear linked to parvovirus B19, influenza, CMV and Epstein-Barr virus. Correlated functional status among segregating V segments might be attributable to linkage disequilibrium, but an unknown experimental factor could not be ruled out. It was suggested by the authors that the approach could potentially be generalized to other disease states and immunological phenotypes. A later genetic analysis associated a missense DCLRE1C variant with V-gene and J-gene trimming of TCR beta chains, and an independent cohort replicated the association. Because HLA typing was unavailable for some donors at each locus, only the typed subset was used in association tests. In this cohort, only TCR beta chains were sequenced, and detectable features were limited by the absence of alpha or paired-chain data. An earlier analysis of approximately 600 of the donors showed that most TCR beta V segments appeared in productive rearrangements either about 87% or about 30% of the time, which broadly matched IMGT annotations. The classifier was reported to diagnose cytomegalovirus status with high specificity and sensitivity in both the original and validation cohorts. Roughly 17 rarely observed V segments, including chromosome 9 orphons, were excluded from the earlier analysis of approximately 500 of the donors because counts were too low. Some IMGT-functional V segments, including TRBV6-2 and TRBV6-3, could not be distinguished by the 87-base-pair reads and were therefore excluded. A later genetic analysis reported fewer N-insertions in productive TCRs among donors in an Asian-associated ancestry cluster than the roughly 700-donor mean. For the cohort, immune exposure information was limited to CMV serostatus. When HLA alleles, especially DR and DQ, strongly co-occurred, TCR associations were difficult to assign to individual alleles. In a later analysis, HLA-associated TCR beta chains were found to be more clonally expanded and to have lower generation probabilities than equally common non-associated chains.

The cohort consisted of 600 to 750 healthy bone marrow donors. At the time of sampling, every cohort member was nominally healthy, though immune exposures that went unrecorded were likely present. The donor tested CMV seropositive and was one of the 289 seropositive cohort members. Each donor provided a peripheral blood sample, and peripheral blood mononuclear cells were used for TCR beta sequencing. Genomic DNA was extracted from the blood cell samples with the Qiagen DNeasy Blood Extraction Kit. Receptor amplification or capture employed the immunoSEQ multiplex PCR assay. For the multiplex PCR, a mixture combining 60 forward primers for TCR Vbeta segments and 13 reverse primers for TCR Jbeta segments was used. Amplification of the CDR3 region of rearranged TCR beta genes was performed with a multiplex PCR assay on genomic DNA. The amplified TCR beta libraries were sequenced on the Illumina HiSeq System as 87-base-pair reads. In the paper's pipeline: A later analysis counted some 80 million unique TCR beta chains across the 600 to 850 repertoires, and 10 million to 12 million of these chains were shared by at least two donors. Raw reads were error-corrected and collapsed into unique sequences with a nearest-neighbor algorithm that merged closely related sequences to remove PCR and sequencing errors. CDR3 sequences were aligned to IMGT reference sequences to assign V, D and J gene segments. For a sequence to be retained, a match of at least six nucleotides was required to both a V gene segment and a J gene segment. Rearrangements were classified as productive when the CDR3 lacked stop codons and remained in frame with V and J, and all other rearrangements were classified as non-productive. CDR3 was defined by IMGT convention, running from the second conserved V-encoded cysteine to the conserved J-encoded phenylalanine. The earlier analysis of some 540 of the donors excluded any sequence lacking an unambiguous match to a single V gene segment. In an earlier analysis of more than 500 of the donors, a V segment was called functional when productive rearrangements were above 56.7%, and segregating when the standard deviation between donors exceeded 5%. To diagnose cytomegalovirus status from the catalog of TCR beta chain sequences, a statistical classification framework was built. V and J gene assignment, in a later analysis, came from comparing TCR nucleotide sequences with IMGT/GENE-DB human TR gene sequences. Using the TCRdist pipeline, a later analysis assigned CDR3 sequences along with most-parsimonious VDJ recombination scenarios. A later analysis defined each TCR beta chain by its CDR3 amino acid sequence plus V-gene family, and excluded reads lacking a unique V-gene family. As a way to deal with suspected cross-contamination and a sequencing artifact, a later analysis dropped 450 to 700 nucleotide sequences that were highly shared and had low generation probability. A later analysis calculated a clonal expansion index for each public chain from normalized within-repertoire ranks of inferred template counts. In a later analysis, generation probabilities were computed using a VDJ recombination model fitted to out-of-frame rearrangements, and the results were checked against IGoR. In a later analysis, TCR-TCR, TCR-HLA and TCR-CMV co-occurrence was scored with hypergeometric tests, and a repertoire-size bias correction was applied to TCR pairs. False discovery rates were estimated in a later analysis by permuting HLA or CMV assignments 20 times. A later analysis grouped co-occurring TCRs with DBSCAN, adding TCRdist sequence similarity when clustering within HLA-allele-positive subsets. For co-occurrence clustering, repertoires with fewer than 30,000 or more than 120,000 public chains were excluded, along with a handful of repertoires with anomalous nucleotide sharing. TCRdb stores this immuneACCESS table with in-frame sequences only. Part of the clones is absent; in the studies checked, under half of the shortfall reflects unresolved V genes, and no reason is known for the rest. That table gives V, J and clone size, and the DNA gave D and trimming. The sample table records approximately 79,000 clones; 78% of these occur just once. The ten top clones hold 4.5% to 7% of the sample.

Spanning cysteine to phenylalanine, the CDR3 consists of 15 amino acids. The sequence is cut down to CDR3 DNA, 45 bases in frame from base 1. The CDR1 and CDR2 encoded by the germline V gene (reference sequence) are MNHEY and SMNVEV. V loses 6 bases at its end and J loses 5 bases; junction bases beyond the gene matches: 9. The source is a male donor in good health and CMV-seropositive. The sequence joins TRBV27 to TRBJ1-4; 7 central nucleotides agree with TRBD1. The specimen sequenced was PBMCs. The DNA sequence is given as TGTGCCAGCAGATCATGGACAGGATCAAATGAAAAACTGTTTTTT. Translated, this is CASRSWTGSNEKLFF. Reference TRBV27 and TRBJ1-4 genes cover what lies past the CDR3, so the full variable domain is EAQVTQNPRYLITVTGKKLTVTCSQNMNHEYMSWYRQDPGLGLRQIYYSMNVEVTDKGDVPEGYKVSRKEKRNFPLILESPSPNQTSLYFCASRSWTGSNEKLFFGSGTQLSVL.